The 16 T cell receptor beta chains reported below all come from one sample, sequenced in a study of cytomegalovirus exposure and HLA in healthy donors. In the PCR, 60 Vbeta and 13 Jbeta primers were used. The table came from immunoSEQ multiplex PCR; TCRdb's copy has only in-frame clones and leaves some out. Of around 93,000 clones in the sample, 80% to 90% were seen once. Sequenced material: PBMCs. The source is a man aged 25-45 years in good health and CMV-seropositive.

The V call is TRBV4-3, the J call TRBJ1-2; 8 bases match TRBD1. Losses at the gene ends were 0 bases for V and 4 bases for J; bases not matched to a gene: 10. Germline CDR1 and CDR2: LGHNA and YSLEER. This CDR3 has 17 residues. CDR3 DNA sequence: TGCGCCAGCAGCCAAGAGGCAGGGGGCGCCCCTTTCTATGGCTACACCTTC. This translates into CASSQEAGGAPFYGYTF.

This chain joins TRBV27 and TRBJ2-1; D is perhaps TRBD1 (6 bases). This CDR3 has 15 amino acids. Trimming took 6 bases from V and 5 from J, leaving 17 bases between them. Germline CDR1 reads MNHEY; CDR2 reads SMNVEV (reference sequence). The CDR3 bases are TGTGCCAGCAGCCGTTCAGGGGTGCTTAACAATGAGCAGTTCTTC. Amino acids: CASSRSGVLNNEQFF.

V usage is TRBV7-9 and J usage is TRBJ1-1, with D tentatively TRBD1 (5 bases). Trimming pared 1 base from V and 7 bases from J, leaving 10 bases between. The CDR3 is 13 residues long. From germline, CDR1 is SEHNR and CDR2 FQNEAQ (reference sequence). This CDR3 is CASSLGGQDEAFF. The DNA of the CDR3 is TGTGCCAGCAGCTTAGGGGGCCAGGATGAAGCTTTCTTT.

The rearrangement joins TRBV6-5 to TRBJ2-7; 7 bases agree with TRBD1. The CDR3 runs 16 residues. Unmatched junction bases numbered 9, after V lost 2 bases and J lost 2 bases. CDR1 and CDR2 (germline): MNHEY, SVGAGI. The CDR3 here is CASSYGTAQSPYEQYF. Written as DNA, the CDR3 is TGTGCCAGCAGTTACGGGACAGCCCAGAGTCCCTACGAGCAGTACTTC.

This chain connects TRBV27 to TRBJ1-2; TRBD1 aligns across 11 bases. V was clipped by 5 bases and J by 7 bases; unmatched bases: 12. Germline CDR1 and CDR2: MNHEY and SMNVEV (reference sequence). The CDR3 is 16 residues long. CDR3 DNA sequence: TGTGCCAGCAGTGGGACCGCGGGACAGGGGGGCCTTGGCTACACCTTC. This gives the protein CASSGTAGQGGLGYTF.

The V and J genes are TRBV5-1 and TRBJ2-1, with 10 bases fitting TRBD1. The V segment lost 0 bases and the J segment 8 bases; nucleotides outside the gene matches: 17. This CDR3 has 19 amino acids. Germline CDR1 and CDR2: SGHRS and YFSETQ. The chain's CDR3 is CASSLASLVLDRGRDEQFF. CDR3 bases: TGCGCCAGCAGCTTGGCCTCGCTCGTATTAGACAGGGGGCGAGATGAGCAGTTCTTC.

With regard to this clone: The sample has other DNA sequences that encode this CDR3 too. The V and J genes are TRBV7-2 and TRBJ2-7, with 10 bases matching TRBD1. The CDR3 has 13 amino acids. The V gene's germline CDR1 is SGHTA and CDR2 FQGNSA. V shed 0 bases, J shed 13 bases, and the junction held 6 bases outside the gene matches. CDR3 coding DNA: TGTGCCAGCAGCTTAGCGGGGACAGGGGTTCAATACTTC. It is translated as CASSLAGTGVQYF.

The chain uses TRBV7-9 and TRBJ1-1; 9 nucleotides align to TRBD1. The CDR3 sequence is 16 residues long. Germline V lookup: CDR1 SEHNR, CDR2 FQNEAQ (reference sequence). The V and J ends lost 5 bases and 4 bases, in that order; junction bases with no gene match: 11. CDR3 protein: CASSPQTGGGGTEAFF. CDR3 nucleotides: TGTGCCAGCAGCCCCCAGACAGGGGGGGGTGGCACTGAAGCTTTCTTT.

J is TRBJ2-7 and V is TRBV5-1; D not resolved. The CDR3 contains 13 residues. Germline V gene lookup returns CDR1 SGHRS and CDR2 YFSETQ. V dropped 4 bases and J dropped 7 bases, with 15 bases sitting between them. The CDR3 sequence is CASSNDGYGEQYF. DNA of the CDR3: TGCGCCAGCAGCAATGACGGTTACGGGGAGCAGTACTTC.

V is TRBV7-2 and J is TRBJ1-2; D is ambiguous. Trimming removed 5 bases from V and 8 bases from J, with 12 bases in between. Germline lookup yields CDR1 SGHTA and CDR2 FQGNSA. The CDR3 loop spans 12 amino acids. As DNA, the CDR3 is TGTGCCAGCAGCCCCCCCCCACGGGGCTACACCTTC. Amino acid sequence: CASSPPPRGYTF.

The V gene is TRBV2, the J gene TRBJ1-2; 7 bases are shared with TRBD1. There are 16 residues in the CDR3. CDR1 is SNHLY and CDR2 is FYNNEI in the germline V gene. The V and J ends lost 5 bases and 1 base, in that order; junction bases with no gene match: 10. CDR3 bases: TGTGCCAGCAGTCCCCGAGCAGGGGGTAGTAACTATGGCTACACCTTC. Translation gives CASSPRAGGSNYGYTF.

This clone was counted a few times. This chain connects TRBV7-8 to TRBJ2-1; D remains unclear. The CDR3 loop spans 12 amino acids. CDR1 and CDR2 (germline): SGHVS, FQNEAQ. Trimming stripped 4 bases from V and 3 bases from J, with 4 bases between. CDR3 protein: CASSSNYNEQFF. CDR3 DNA sequence: TGTGCCAGCAGCTCCAACTACAATGAGCAGTTCTTC.

The chain couples TRBV11-2 to TRBJ2-3; D unresolved. The CDR3 spans 16 residues. V was trimmed by 5 bases and J by 5 bases, leaving 20 bases between them. The germline gives CDR1 SGHAT, CDR2 FQNNGV. The CDR3 loop reads CASSHGAELGQDTQYF. As DNA, the CDR3 is TGTGCCAGCAGCCATGGTGCGGAGCTGGGTCAAGATACGCAGTATTTT.

This clone was counted ten times or more. The rearrangement uses TRBV6-6 and TRBJ1-1; D not resolved. The germline V gene has CDR1 MNHNY and CDR2 SVGAGI (reference sequence). V was clipped by 7 bases and J by 4 bases, with 16 bases between them. The CDR3 sequence is 14 residues long. In DNA form, the CDR3 reads TGTGCCAGCATCGGAGGTTTTGGTGTCACTGAAGCTTTCTTT. Its translation is CASIGGFGVTEAFF.

The V call is TRBV9, the J call TRBJ1-4; 8 bases line up with TRBD1. Germline CDR1 and CDR2: SGDLS and YYNGEE. This CDR3 has 15 residues. J gave up 4 bases and V 1 base, and 3 bases lay outside the gene matches. CDR3 sequence (DNA): TGTGCCAGCAGCGTATCCGGGACAGGTAATGAAAAACTGTTTTTT. It codes for CASSVSGTGNEKLFF.

V gene TRBV28 combines with J gene TRBJ1-5; the D is unclear. Germline CDR1 and CDR2: MDHEN and SYDVKM. This CDR3 has 12 residues. V was pared by 4 bases and J by 5 bases, with 6 bases between. CDR3 protein: CASSYGDQPQHF. As DNA, the CDR3 is TGTGCCAGCAGTTACGGGGATCAGCCCCAGCATTTT. The full variable domain, its missing parts supplied by reference TRBV28 and TRBJ1-5, is DVKVTQSSRYLVKRTGEKVFLECVQDMDHENMFWYRQDPGLGLRLIYFSYDVKMKEKGDIPEGYSVSREKKERFSLILESASTNQTSMYLCASSYGDQPQHFGDGTRLSIL.